The entry below gives a single T cell receptor beta chain sequence along with its context. Its target is unknown. The donors were part of the validation cohort, which consisted of under 150 subjects and was separate from the first cohort of 666 subjects. Clones were read by immunoSEQ multiplex PCR, and TCRdb kept only the in-frame ones, dropping some. The table lists 50,000 or so clones, over 85% of them singletons. The data stem from a study of cytomegalovirus exposure and HLA in healthy donors. Across the whole study: The roughly 110 validation repertoires were reported in a later analysis to have been generated on the same platform as the approximately 700 first-cohort repertoires. Study-wide results and caveats: The study listed roughly 150 cytomegalovirus-associated TCR beta chains. Subsequent analysis showed first-cohort TCR clusters tending to co-occur in some 120 validation repertoires.

The CDR3 has 14 amino acids. From germline, CDR1 is SGHAT and CDR2 FQDESV (reference sequence). The V end was cut by 0 bases, the J end by 6 bases, with 10 bases between. This chain connects TRBV11-1 to TRBJ2-3; D perhaps matches TRBD2 (6 bases). This TCR was recovered from a woman in her late teens or twenties in good health and CMV-seropositive. The source material was PBMCs. CDR3 region: CASSLAPSDDTQYF. In DNA, the CDR3 is TGTGCCAGCAGCTTAGCACCTAGCGACGATACGCAGTATTTT.